This TCR beta chain was obtained from a study of CD8+ T cells in alopecia areata. Study conclusions and caveats: Having just one nonresponder leaves the connection between baseline CD8+ expansion and response unresolved.

As regards this clone: The antigen remains undetermined.

CDR1 is MRHNA, CDR2 SNTAGT, per germline. This CDR3 is built from 16 residues. With 3 bases removed from V and 7 bases from J, the gap between germline ends came to 19 bases. Treatment described: oral pan-JAK inhibitor, 5-10 mg twice daily. The sorting of PBMCs gave CD4+ and CD8+ T cells. TCR sequencing used cDNA made by reverse transcription of extracted RNA. TCRdb's table, derived via immunoSEQ multiplex PCR, lists solely in-frame clones and lacks some. This sample has over 100,000 clones, with around three fifths found just once. The sequence was collected from a human donor with alopecia areata. V and J are TRBV6-4 and TRBJ2-4, with D perhaps given as TRBD1 or TRBD2 (6 bases each). The sequences come from CD8+ T cells sorted from blood, collected at week 24, from a patient treated with tofacitinib. This CDR3 is CASSERGGPGANIQYF. In DNA form, the CDR3 reads TGTGCCAGCAGTGAACGTGGAGGGCCAGGGGCGAACATTCAGTACTTC.